These 2 T cell receptor beta chains were sequenced from one sample in a study of CD8 T cells in ankylosing spondylitis. TCRdb analysed the 5' RACE reads with MiXCR anew, one entry per CDR3 protein. The sample includes some 350,000 distinct CDR3 sequences, about 15% of them seen just once. The sequenced sample consisted of blood, either unsorted or a sorted T cell fraction (not recorded which). These receptors were collected from a male donor with ankylosing spondylitis or in good health (not recorded which).

The rearrangement joins TRBV25-1 to TRBJ2-3, with a possible D match to TRBD2 (6 bases). CDR3 length: 15 residues. Trimming took off 1 base at V and 1 base at J, with 9 bases between the two ends. Germline V gene lookup returns CDR1 MGHDK and CDR2 SYGVNS. The CDR3 DNA reads TGTGCCAGCAGTGAATCGGGACTTGGCACAGATACGCAGTATTTT. It yields the protein CASSESGLGTDTQYF.

This clonotype was found a few times. The rearrangement links TRBV29-1 to TRBJ1-1, with D uncertain. V was clipped by 2 bases and J by 1 base, with 5 bases between them. In germline, CDR1 is SQVTM, CDR2 ANQGSEA. This CDR3 region has 12 residues. Here the CDR3 reads CSVERQNTEAFF. The CDR3 DNA reads as TGCAGCGTTGAACGCCAGAACACTGAAGCTTTCTTT. The full variable domain, in which reference TRBV29-1 and TRBJ1-1 provide the parts outside the CDR3, is SAVISQKPSRDICQRGTSLTIQCQVDSQVTMMFWYRQQPGQSLTLIATANQGSEATYESGFVIDKFPISRPNLTFSTLTVSNMSPEDSSIYLCSVERQNTEAFFGQGTRLTVV.